The present T cell receptor (beta chain) was sequenced within a study of Ad26.COV2.S vaccination and SARS-CoV-2 variants. As for the study in general: Recipients of Ad26.COV2.S got it intramuscularly, once or twice 56 days apart.

Study-level findings and limits: Individuals receiving vaccine had higher spike-specific TCR breadth than placebo recipients did. People who got the vaccine or the placebo had similar non-spike TCR breadth.

As to this clone: The antigen is not known.

The treatment is: approximately 18 received Ad26.COV2.S at low or high dose, single or two shots; several received placebo; per-sample allocation not given. Samples were taken on day 63 after the first vaccine or placebo injection. Ad26 vector vaccine expressed Wuhan-strain SARS-CoV-2 spike. The CDR3 extends over 13 amino acids. From germline, CDR1 is MDHEN and CDR2 SYDVKM. V gave up 7 bases and J gave up 1 base, with 10 bases separating them. TCRdb's copy holds only in-frame clones and misses some; the assay was immunoSEQ multiplex PCR. The table lists 360,000 or so clones, about nine tenths of them singletons.

This receptor was obtained from a person between 18 and 65 years old who received the Ad26.COV2.S COVID-19 vaccine or a placebo. J is TRBJ1-1 and V is TRBV28; the D gene is possibly TRBD1 (5 bases). Source: peripheral blood, taken in a trial of Ad26.COV2.S vaccine versus placebo. Here the CDR3 DNA reads TGTGCCAGCAACCCTACAGGGAACACTGAAGCTTTCTTT. Translated, it gives CASNPTGNTEAFF. Filled out from reference TRBV28 and TRBJ1-1, the complete variable domain reads DVKVTQSSRYLVKRTGEKVFLECVQDMDHENMFWYRQDPGLGLRLIYFSYDVKMKEKGDIPEGYSVSREKKERFSLILESASTNQTSMYLCASNPTGNTEAFFGQGTRLTVV.